This is a list of T cell receptor beta chains from one sample in a study of T cell repertoires in cytomegalovirus infection. TCRdb passed the reads through MiXCR, listing each CDR3 protein once. The sample carries some 700,000 distinct CDR3 sequences, around 35% recorded once. These receptors have no known antigen. The input for sequencing was cultured PBMCs, taken from culture after CMV antigen stimulation. Source of these receptors: a human donor in good health (CMV status not recorded). Some clones in this sample may be carry-over from other donors' samples. The CDR3 runs from the conserved cysteine through the conserved F or W. The order of the fields is V gene, J gene, D gene, clone size, CDR3 protein, CDR3 DNA. A D gene is named only where the DNA matches it firmly. Rows may omit the clone size; those that give it use once, few, many or a size class.

v_call: TRBV18
j_call: TRBJ2-5
d_call: NA
clone_size: once
cdr3_aa: CASSPLGGEETQYF
cdr3_nt: TGTGCCAGCTCACCTCTTGGCGGGGAGGAGACCCAGTACTTC

v_call: TRBV6-6
j_call: TRBJ2-1
d_call: TRBD2
clone_size: NA
cdr3_aa: CASSYSTRGGHEQFF
cdr3_nt: TGTGCCAGCAGTTACTCGACCCGGGGGGGCCATGAGCAGTTCTTC

v_call: TRBV11-3
j_call: TRBJ2-7
d_call: NA
clone_size: few
cdr3_aa: CASSPGYGVGKYEQYF
cdr3_nt: TGTGCCAGCAGCCCCGGCTACGGGGTGGGCAAATACGAGCAGTACTTC

v_call: TRBV12-3/TRBV12-4
j_call: TRBJ2-1
d_call: NA
clone_size: many
cdr3_aa: CASNNNGRYNEQFF
cdr3_nt: TGTGCCAGCAATAATAACGGTCGTTACAATGAGCAGTTCTTC

v_call: TRBV7-9
j_call: TRBJ1-2
d_call: NA
clone_size: few
cdr3_aa: CASSIGGVGSNHGYTF
cdr3_nt: TGTGCCAGCAGCATCGGGGGTGTGGGATCCAACCATGGCTACACCTTC

v_call: TRBV7-2
j_call: TRBJ1-4
d_call: TRBD1
clone_size: NA
cdr3_aa: CASSLRQGREEKLFF
cdr3_nt: TGTGCCAGCAGCTTAAGACAGGGAAGAGAAGAAAAACTGTTTTTT

v_call: TRBV7-8
j_call: TRBJ2-3
d_call: NA
clone_size: NA
cdr3_aa: CASSLEEAATQYF
cdr3_nt: TGTGCCAGCAGCTTAGAAGAGGCTGCTACGCAGTATTTT

v_call: TRBV19
j_call: TRBJ1-5
d_call: NA
clone_size: NA
cdr3_aa: CASSRQVGYSNQPQHF
cdr3_nt: TGTGCCAGTAGTCGACAGGTCGGGTATAGCAATCAGCCCCAGCATTTT

v_call: TRBV11-2
j_call: TRBJ2-1
d_call: TRBD2
clone_size: few
cdr3_aa: CASSSNSGGAGEQFF
cdr3_nt: TGTGCCAGCAGCTCCAATAGCGGGGGGGCTGGGGAGCAGTTCTTC

v_call: TRBV3-1
j_call: TRBJ1-1
d_call: TRBD1
clone_size: NA
cdr3_aa: CASRDRERNTEAFF
cdr3_nt: TGTGCCAGCAGGGACAGGGAGCGGAACACTGAAGCTTTCTTT

v_call: TRBV11-2
j_call: TRBJ1-1
d_call: NA
clone_size: NA
cdr3_aa: CASSLKPANTEAFF
cdr3_nt: TGTGCCAGCAGCTTAAAGCCAGCTAACACTGAAGCTTTCTTT

v_call: TRBV7-6
j_call: TRBJ2-3
d_call: NA
clone_size: NA
cdr3_aa: CASSRPLGLGTDTQYF
cdr3_nt: TGTGCCAGCAGCAGGCCATTGGGGCTGGGCACAGATACGCAGTATTTT

v_call: TRBV20-1
j_call: TRBJ2-3
d_call: TRBD2
clone_size: NA
cdr3_aa: CSAISDPFREGRTDTQYF
cdr3_nt: TGCAGTGCTATCTCTGACCCCTTCAGGGAGGGGAGAACAGATACGCAGTATTTT

v_call: TRBV7-9
j_call: TRBJ1-6
d_call: NA
clone_size: NA
cdr3_aa: CASSSSGPKAPLHF
cdr3_nt: TGTGCCAGCAGCTCTTCGGGACCTAAGGCACCCCTCCACTTT

v_call: TRBV24-1
j_call: TRBJ2-5
d_call: NA
clone_size: NA
cdr3_aa: CATQDRIQETQYF
cdr3_nt: TGTGCCACCCAGGACAGAATACAAGAGACCCAGTACTTC

v_call: TRBV4-2
j_call: TRBJ1-1
d_call: NA
clone_size: NA
cdr3_aa: CASSQANRNTEAFF
cdr3_nt: TGTGCCAGCAGCCAAGCTAACAGGAACACTGAAGCTTTCTTT

v_call: TRBV2
j_call: TRBJ2-4
d_call: TRBD1
clone_size: few
cdr3_aa: CASAKKRTGENIQYF
cdr3_nt: TGTGCCAGCGCTAAAAAACGGACAGGGGAAAACATTCAGTACTTC

v_call: TRBV19
j_call: TRBJ1-6
d_call: NA
clone_size: NA
cdr3_aa: CASSKQGSYNSPLHF
cdr3_nt: TGTGCCAGTAGTAAACAGGGATCCTATAATTCACCCCTCCACTTT

v_call: TRBV11-2
j_call: TRBJ1-2
d_call: NA
clone_size: few
cdr3_aa: CASSLREGLANYGYTF
cdr3_nt: TGTGCCAGCAGCCTGCGGGAGGGATTAGCTAACTATGGCTACACCTTC

v_call: TRBV7-2
j_call: TRBJ2-3
d_call: TRBD2
clone_size: few
cdr3_aa: CASSPAGVRKYF
cdr3_nt: TGTGCCAGCAGCCCGGCGGGGGTACGCAAGTATTTT

v_call: TRBV6-1
j_call: TRBJ1-6
d_call: NA
clone_size: NA
cdr3_aa: CASFRGGSYNSPLHF
cdr3_nt: TGTGCCAGTTTTAGGGGGGGCTCCTATAATTCACCCCTCCACTTT

v_call: TRBV10-3
j_call: TRBJ2-5
d_call: TRBD2
clone_size: few
cdr3_aa: CAISERGGTRRTQYF
cdr3_nt: TGTGCCATCAGTGAGCGGGGGGGGACGAGGAGAACCCAGTACTTC

v_call: TRBV2
j_call: TRBJ1-2
d_call: NA
clone_size: few
cdr3_aa: CASTRTYGYTF
cdr3_nt: TGTGCCAGCACTAGGACGTATGGCTACACCTTC

v_call: TRBV7-2
j_call: TRBJ2-3
d_call: NA
clone_size: NA
cdr3_aa: CASSFRQSDTQYF
cdr3_nt: TGTGCCAGCAGCTTTAGGCAATCAGATACGCAGTATTTT

v_call: TRBV7-6
j_call: TRBJ1-2
d_call: TRBD1
clone_size: few
cdr3_aa: CASSQKTTGGFDGYTF
cdr3_nt: TGTGCCAGCAGCCAAAAGACGACAGGGGGCTTCGATGGCTACACCTTC

v_call: TRBV4-3
j_call: TRBJ1-1
d_call: NA
clone_size: many
cdr3_aa: CASSQEGSDTEAFF
cdr3_nt: TGCGCCAGCAGCCAAGAAGGAAGCGACACTGAAGCTTTCTTT

v_call: TRBV11-2
j_call: TRBJ2-7
d_call: TRBD1
clone_size: few
cdr3_aa: CASSFLTGAYEQYF
cdr3_nt: TGTGCCAGCAGCTTTCTTACAGGGGCCTACGAGCAGTACTTC